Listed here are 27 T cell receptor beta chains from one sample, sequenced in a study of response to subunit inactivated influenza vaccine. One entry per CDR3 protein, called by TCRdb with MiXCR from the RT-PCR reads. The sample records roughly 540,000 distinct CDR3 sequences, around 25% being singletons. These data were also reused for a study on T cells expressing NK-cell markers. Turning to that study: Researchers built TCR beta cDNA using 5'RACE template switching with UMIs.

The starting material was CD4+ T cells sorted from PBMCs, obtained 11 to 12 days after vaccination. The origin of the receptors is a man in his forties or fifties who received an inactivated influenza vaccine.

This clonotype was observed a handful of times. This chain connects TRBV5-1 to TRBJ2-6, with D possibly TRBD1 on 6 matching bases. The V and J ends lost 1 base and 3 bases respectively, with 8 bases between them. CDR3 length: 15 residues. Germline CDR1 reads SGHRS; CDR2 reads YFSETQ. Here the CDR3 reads CASSLRTDGANVLTF. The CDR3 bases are TGCGCCAGCAGCTTGAGGACAGATGGGGCCAACGTCCTGACTTTC.

The CDR3 is CASSSYLAGGGPDTQYF. For the CDR3, the DNA is TGTGCCAGCAGTTCCTATCTAGCGGGGGGGGGCCCAGATACGCAGTATTTT. This rearrangement joins TRBV12-3 or TRBV12-4 to TRBJ2-3, with 12 bases that match TRBD2. V gave up 4 bases and J gave up 4 bases; unmatched junction bases: 9. This CDR3 has 17 residues.

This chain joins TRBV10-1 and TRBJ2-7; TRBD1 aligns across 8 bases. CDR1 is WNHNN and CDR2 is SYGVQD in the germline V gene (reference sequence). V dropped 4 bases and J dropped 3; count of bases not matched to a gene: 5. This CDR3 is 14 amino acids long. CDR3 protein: CASSVGQAGYEQYF. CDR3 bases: TGCGCCAGCAGTGTGGGACAGGCTGGCTACGAGCAGTACTTC.

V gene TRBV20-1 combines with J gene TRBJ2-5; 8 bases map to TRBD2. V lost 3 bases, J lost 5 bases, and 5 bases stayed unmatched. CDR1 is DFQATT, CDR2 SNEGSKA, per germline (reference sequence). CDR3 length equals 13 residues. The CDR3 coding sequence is TGCAGTGCTAGCGGGAGGGGGAGGGAGACCCAGTACTTC. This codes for CSASGRGRETQYF.

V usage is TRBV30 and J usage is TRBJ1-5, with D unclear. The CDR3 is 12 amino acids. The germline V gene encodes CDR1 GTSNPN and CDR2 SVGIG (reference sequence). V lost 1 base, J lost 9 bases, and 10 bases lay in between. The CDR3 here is CAWSAPRGPQHF. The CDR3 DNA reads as TGTGCCTGGAGTGCCCCCCGTGGGCCCCAGCATTTT.

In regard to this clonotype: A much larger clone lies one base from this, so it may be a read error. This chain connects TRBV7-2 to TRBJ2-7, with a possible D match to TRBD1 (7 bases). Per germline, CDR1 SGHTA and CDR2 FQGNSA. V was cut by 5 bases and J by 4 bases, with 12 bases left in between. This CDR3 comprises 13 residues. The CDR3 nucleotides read TGTGCCAGCAGCAACCAGGGGGGTTACGAGCAGTACTTC. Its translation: CASSNQGGYEQYF. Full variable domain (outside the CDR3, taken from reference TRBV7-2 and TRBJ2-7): GAGVSQSPSNKVTEKGKDVELRCDPISGHTALYWYRQSLGQGLEFLIYFQGNSAPDKSGLPSDRFSAERTGGSVSTLTIQRTQQEDSAVYLCASSNQGGYEQYFGPGTRLTVT.

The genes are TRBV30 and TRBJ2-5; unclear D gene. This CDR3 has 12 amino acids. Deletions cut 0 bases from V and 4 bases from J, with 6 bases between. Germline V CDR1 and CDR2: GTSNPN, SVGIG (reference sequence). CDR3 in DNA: TGTGCCTGGAGTGTACAAGGAGAGACCCAGTACTTC. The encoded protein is CAWSVQGETQYF.

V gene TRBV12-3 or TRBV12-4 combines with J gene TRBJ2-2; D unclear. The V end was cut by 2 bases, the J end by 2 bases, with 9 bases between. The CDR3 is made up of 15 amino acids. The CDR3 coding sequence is TGTGCCAGCAGTTTAATACAGACTAACACCGGGGAGCTGTTTTTT. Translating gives CASSLIQTNTGELFF.

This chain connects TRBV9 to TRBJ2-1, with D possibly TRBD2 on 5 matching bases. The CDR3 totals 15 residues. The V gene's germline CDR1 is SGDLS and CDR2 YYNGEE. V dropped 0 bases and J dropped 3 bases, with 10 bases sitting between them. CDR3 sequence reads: CASSVAGRFYNEQFF. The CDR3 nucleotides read TGTGCCAGCAGCGTAGCGGGGAGATTCTACAATGAGCAGTTCTTC.

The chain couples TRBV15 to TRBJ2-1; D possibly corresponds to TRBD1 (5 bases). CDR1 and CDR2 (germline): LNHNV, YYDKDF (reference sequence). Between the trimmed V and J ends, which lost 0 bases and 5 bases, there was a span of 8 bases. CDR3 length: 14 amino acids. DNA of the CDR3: TGTGCCACCAGCAGAGATGCACAGGACAATGAGCAGTTCTTC. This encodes CATSRDAQDNEQFF.

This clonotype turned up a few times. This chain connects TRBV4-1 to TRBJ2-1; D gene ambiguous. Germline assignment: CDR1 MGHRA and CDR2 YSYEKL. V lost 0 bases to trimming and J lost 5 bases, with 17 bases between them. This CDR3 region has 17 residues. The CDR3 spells CASSQDKVRWGNNEQFF. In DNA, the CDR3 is TGCGCCAGCAGCCAAGATAAGGTTCGTTGGGGTAACAATGAGCAGTTCTTC.

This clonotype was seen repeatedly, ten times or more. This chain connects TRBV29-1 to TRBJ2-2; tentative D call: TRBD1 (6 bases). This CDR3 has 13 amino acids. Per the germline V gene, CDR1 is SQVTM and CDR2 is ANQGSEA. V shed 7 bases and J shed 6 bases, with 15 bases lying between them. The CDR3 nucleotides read TGCAGCGGTTTACTACAGGGCCCCGGGGAGCTGTTTTTT. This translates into CSGLLQGPGELFF.

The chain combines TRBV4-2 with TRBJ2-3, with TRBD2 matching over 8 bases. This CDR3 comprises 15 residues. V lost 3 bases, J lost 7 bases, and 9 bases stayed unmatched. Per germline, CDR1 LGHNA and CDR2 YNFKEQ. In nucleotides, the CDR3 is TGTGCCAGCAGCCAGCGGGGGGAAGGGGTATATACGCAGTATTTT. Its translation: CASSQRGEGVYTQYF.

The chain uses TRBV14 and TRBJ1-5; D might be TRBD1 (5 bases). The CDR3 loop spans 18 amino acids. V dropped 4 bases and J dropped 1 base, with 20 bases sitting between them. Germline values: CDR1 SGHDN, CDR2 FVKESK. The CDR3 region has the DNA TGTGCCAGCAGCCGCGGAGACCAAACCTGGGGGAGCAATCAGCCCCAGCATTTT. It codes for CASSRGDQTWGSNQPQHF.

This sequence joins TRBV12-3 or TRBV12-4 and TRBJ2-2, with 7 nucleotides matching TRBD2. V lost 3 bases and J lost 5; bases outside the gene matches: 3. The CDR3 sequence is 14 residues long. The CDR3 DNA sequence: TGTGCCAGCAGTTTTTTAGCGGGTACCGGGGAGCTGTTTTTT. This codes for CASSFLAGTGELFF.

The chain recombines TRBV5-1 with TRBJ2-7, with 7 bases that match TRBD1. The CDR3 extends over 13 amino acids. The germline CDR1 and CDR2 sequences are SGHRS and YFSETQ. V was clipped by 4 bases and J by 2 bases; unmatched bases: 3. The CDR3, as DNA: TGCGCCAGCAGCGAGGGGGCGACCTACGAGCAGTACTTC. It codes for CASSEGATYEQYF.

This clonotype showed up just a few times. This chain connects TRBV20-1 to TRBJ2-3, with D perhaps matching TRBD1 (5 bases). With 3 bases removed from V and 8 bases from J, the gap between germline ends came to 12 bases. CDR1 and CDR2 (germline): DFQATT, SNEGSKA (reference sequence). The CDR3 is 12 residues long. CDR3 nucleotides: TGCAGTGCTAGTTTCCAGGGCGGTACGCAGTATTTT. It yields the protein CSASFQGGTQYF.

Written as DNA, the CDR3 is TGTGCCAGCAGCTCGGACAGGCAGTCAGATACGCAGTATTTT. It specifies CASSSDRQSDTQYF. The chain is built from TRBV7-9 and TRBJ2-3, with TRBD1 matching over 7 bases. CDR3 length: 14 amino acids. Per germline, CDR1 SEHNR and CDR2 FQNEAQ (reference sequence). V shed 4 bases, J shed 4 bases, and the junction held 5 bases outside the gene matches.

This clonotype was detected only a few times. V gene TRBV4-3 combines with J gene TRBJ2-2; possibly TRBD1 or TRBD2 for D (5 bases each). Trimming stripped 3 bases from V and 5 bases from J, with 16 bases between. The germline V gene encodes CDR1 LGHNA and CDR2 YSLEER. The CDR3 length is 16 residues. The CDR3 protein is CASSQGRSLVTGELFF. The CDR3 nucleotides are TGCGCCAGCAGCCAGGGACGGTCACTAGTAACCGGGGAGCTGTTTTTT.

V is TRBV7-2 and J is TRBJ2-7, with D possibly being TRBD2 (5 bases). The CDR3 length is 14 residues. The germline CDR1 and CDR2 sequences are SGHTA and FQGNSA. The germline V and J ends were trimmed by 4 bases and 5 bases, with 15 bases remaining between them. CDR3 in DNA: TGTGCCAGCAGCTCCCATAGAGGGAGCGACGAGCAGTACTTC. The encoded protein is CASSSHRGSDEQYF.

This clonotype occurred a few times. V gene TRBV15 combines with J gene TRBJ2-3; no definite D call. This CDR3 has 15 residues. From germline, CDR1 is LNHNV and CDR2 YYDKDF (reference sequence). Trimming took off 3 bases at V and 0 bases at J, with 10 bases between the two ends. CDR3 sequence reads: CATSRLGRSTDTQYF. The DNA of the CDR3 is TGTGCCACCAGCAGGCTTGGGCGGAGCACAGATACGCAGTATTTT.

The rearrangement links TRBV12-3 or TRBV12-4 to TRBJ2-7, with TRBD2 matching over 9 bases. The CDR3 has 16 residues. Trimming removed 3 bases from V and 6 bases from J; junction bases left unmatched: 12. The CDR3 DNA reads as TGTGCCAGCAGTTTTCTTCTTGAGACTAGCGGTTCCGAGCAGTACTTC. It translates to CASSFLLETSGSEQYF.

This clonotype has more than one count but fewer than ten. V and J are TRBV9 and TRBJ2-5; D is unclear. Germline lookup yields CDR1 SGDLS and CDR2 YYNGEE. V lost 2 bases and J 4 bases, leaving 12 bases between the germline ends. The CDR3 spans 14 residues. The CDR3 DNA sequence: TGTGCCAGCAGCGTCGGTAGCCTTGGAGAGACCCAGTACTTC. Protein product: CASSVGSLGETQYF.

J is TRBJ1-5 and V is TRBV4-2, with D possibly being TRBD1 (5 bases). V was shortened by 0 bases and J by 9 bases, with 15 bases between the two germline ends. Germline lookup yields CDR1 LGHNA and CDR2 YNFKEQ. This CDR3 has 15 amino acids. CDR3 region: CASSQDLQLDRPQHF. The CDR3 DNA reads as TGTGCCAGCAGCCAAGATTTACAGCTAGACAGGCCCCAGCATTTT.

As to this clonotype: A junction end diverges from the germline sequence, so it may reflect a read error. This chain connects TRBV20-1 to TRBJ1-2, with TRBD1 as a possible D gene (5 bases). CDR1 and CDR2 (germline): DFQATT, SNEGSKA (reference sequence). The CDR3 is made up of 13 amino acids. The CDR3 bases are TGCAGTGCTAGAGATCCCTCTGAGCAGGGCCCCTGTTTT. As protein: CSARDPSEQGPCF.

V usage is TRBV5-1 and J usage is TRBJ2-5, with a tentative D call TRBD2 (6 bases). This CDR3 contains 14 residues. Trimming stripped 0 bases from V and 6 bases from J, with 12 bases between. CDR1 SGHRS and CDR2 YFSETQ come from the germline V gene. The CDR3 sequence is CASSLVSGQKTQYF. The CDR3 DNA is TGCGCCAGCAGCTTGGTTAGCGGACAAAAGACCCAGTACTTC.

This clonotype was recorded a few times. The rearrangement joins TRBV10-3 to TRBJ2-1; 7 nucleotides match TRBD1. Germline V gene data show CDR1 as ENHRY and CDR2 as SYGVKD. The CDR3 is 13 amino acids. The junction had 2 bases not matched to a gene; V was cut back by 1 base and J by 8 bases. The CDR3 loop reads CAISELQGHEQFF. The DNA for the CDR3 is TGTGCCATCAGTGAGTTACAGGGGCATGAGCAGTTCTTC.